This TCR beta chain was captured by sequencing in a study of blood T cell repertoires in COVID-19. Study details: Samples of COVID-19 (acute and convalescent) were obtained from the United States, Italy and Spain.

CDR1 and CDR2 (germline): SGHDN, FVKESK. Trimming cost V 1 base and J 7 bases, with 11 bases left between them. The CDR3 consists of 15 residues. Original processing methods: Cell counts per sample came from amplifying reference gene primers. Method: immunoSEQ multiplex PCR; TCRdb's copy keeps in-frame clones and lacks some. Clone size and V and J calls were adopted from that table, with D and trimming inferred from the DNA. This table holds approximately 170,000 clones, 85% to 90% found once. The Seattle patients joined while their infection was active and were tracked longitudinally afterward. Sequencing used peripheral blood. This chain joins TRBV14 and TRBJ1-6; D call uncertain. This clonotype was obtained from a woman at least 80 years old with COVID-19, enrolled during active disease. The CDR3 reads CASSQAGSANSPLHF. The CDR3 DNA reads TGTGCCAGCAGCCAAGCCGGCAGCGCCAATTCACCCCTCCACTTT.